Reported below is one TCR beta chain. Primers used in a second PCR of roughly 6 to 12 cycles were a sample-barcoded 5' primer and a J-beta primer mix. Each sample provided no less than 2.5 million CDR3-containing paired-end reads. TCRdb reprocessed the 5' RACE reads with MiXCR, giving one entry per CDR3 protein. The sample consists of 500,000 to 600,000 distinct CDR3 sequences, approximately 30% of them appearing once. The data were taken from a study of blood T cells in healthy people across ages. Isolated per sample were at least 7 million PBMCs. Specimen: blood. The origin of this receptor is a woman aged 65 to 85 in good health.

DNA for the CDR3: TGTGCCAGCAGCTCGGGACCTGGTGAGGGGTATTTT. This encodes CASSSGPGEGYF. The chain employs TRBV7-2 and TRBJ2-3; D may match TRBD1 or TRBD2 (5 bases each). Germline V gene lookup returns CDR1 SGHTA and CDR2 FQGNSA. CDR3 length equals 12 residues. The V end lost 4 bases, the J end lost 14 bases, and 16 bases lay between the germline ends.